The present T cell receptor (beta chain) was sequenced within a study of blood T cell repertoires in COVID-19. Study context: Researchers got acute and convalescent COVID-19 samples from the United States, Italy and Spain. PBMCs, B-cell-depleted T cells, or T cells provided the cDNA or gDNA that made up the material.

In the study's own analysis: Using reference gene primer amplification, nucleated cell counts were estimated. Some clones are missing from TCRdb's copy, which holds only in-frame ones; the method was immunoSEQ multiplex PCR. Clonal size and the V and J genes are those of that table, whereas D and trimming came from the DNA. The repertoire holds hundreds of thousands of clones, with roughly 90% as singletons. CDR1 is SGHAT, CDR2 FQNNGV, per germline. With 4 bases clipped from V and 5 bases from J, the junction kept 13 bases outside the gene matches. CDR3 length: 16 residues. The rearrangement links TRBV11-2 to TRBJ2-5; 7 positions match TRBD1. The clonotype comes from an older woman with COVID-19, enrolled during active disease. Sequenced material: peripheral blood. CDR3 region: CASSSGQARVAETQYF. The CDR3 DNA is TGTGCCAGCAGCTCCGGACAGGCAAGGGTGGCGGAGACCCAGTACTTC.